This T cell receptor beta chain was recovered during a study of Ad26.COV2.S vaccination and SARS-CoV-2 variants. Across the study: The COV1001 Ad26.COV2.S trial arm included the donor. Administration of Ad26.COV2.S was intramuscular, either once or twice 56 days apart.

V lost 2 bases and J 8 bases, leaving 15 bases between the germline ends. The CDR3 consists of 14 residues. Germline V gives CDR1 KGHSH, CDR2 LQKENI. Libraries were prepared by immunoSEQ multiplex PCR; TCRdb keeps only in-frame clonotypes and omits some of them. Of about 410,000 clones listed, 80% to 90% were seen once; the top ten hold approximately 3.7%. This clone appeared a single time. Treatment here: around 19 received Ad26.COV2.S at low or high dose, single or two shots; roughly five received placebo; per-sample allocation not given. Samples analyzed were those drawn on day 63 after the first vaccine or placebo injection.

The specimen was peripheral blood, collected in a trial of Ad26.COV2.S vaccine versus placebo. V gene TRBV18 combines with J gene TRBJ1-2; a weak D match, TRBD1 (6 bases). The receptor was isolated from a person aged 18-60 years who received the Ad26.COV2.S COVID-19 vaccine or a placebo. The CDR3 sequence: CASSPEARGGGYTF. The CDR3 bases are TGTGCCAGCTCACCAGAGGCCAGGGGCGGAGGCTACACCTTC.